Below are 7 T cell receptor beta chains sequenced from a single sample in a study of blood T cell repertoires in COVID-19. The protocol was immunoSEQ multiplex PCR, while the TCRdb copy is restricted to in-frame clones and leaves out a portion. This table has about 83,000 clones, 85% to 90% appearing once. Sequencing input: peripheral blood. The source is a man of 80 years or more with active or convalescent COVID-19.

This clone was seen a single time. The V gene is TRBV5-5, the J gene TRBJ1-5, with D possibly matching TRBD1 (5 bases). V gave up 4 bases and J gave up 5 bases, with 16 bases separating them. Germline V CDR1 and CDR2: SGHKS, YYEKEE (reference sequence). This CDR3 spans 15 amino acids. Here the CDR3 DNA reads TGTGCCAGCAGCCATTCGGGGGGAAGTGATCAGCCCCAGCATTTT. This sequence encodes CASSHSGGSDQPQHF.

The V and J genes are TRBV19 and TRBJ2-3; tentatively, D is TRBD2 (7 bases). The CDR3 spans 16 residues. From germline, CDR1 is LNHDA and CDR2 SQIVND (reference sequence). V was shortened by 7 bases and J by 3 bases, with 20 bases between the two germline ends. CDR3 residues: CASIPRTGGRTDTQYF. CDR3 nucleotide sequence: TGTGCCAGTATTCCCCGAACGGGGGGCAGGACAGATACGCAGTATTTT.

The chain couples TRBV3-1 (or the pseudogene TRBV3-2) to TRBJ2-1; 8 positions match TRBD2. CDR1 and CDR2 (germline): LGHDT, YNNKEL (reference sequence). CDR3 size: 15 residues. The junction had 5 bases not matched to a gene; V was cut back by 4 bases and J by 3 bases. The CDR3 region is CASSLRGVGYNEQFF. CDR3 in DNA: TGTGCCAGCAGCCTGCGGGGGGTGGGCTACAATGAGCAGTTCTTC.

This clone was seen once. The chain combines TRBV27 with TRBJ1-6; D gene uncertain. The CDR3 is 15 amino acids. Germline V gene data show CDR1 as MNHEY and CDR2 as SMNVEV (reference sequence). V gave up 4 bases and J gave up 7 bases, with 14 bases separating them. The DNA for the CDR3 is TGTGCCAGCAGTTACCGACGGACTACCAATTCACCCCTCCACTTT. Translated, it gives CASSYRRTTNSPLHF.

This chain uses TRBV28 with TRBJ1-1, with 7 bases identical to TRBD1. Germline V gene lookup returns CDR1 MDHEN and CDR2 SYDVKM. V lost 5 bases, J lost 5 bases, and 5 bases stayed unmatched. The CDR3 length is 13 residues. The CDR3 reads CASSLTGVTEAFF. Here the CDR3 DNA reads TGTGCCAGCAGTCTTACAGGGGTTACTGAAGCTTTCTTT.

V is TRBV28 and J is TRBJ1-5; D call uncertain. V was clipped by 6 bases and J by 4 bases, with 10 bases between them. Germline assignment: CDR1 MDHEN and CDR2 SYDVKM. The CDR3 sequence is 13 residues long. The CDR3 spells CASRWPGNQPQHF. The CDR3 DNA is TGTGCCAGCAGATGGCCAGGAAATCAGCCCCAGCATTTT.

V usage is TRBV18 and J usage is TRBJ2-1; TRBD2 aligns across 11 bases. The V gene's germline CDR1 is KGHSH and CDR2 LQKENI. V lost 3 bases, J lost 8 bases, and 3 bases stayed unmatched. The CDR3 length is 14 residues. Here the CDR3 DNA reads TGTGCCAGCTCACCGTCACTAGCGGGGGATGAGCAGTTCTTC. It is translated as CASSPSLAGDEQFF.